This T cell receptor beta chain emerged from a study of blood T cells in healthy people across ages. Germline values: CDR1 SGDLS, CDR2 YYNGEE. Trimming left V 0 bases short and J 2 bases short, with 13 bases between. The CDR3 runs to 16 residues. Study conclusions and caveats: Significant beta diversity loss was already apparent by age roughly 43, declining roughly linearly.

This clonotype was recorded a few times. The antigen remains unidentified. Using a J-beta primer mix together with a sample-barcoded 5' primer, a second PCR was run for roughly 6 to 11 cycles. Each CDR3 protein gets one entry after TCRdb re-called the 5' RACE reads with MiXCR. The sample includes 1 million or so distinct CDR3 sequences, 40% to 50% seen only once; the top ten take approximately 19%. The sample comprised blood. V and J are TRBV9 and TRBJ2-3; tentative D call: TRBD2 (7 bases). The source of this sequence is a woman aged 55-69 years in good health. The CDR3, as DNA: TGTGCCAGCAGCGTAGCAGGGAGGGGGTTCACAGATACGCAGTATTTT. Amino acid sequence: CASSVAGRGFTDTQYF.